The T cell receptor (beta chain) described here comes from a study of T cells in Graves' hyperthyroidism and ophthalmopathy. Regarding the study as a whole: Most expanded thyroid clonotypes above 0.001 recurred in blood. Ophthalmopathy was distinguished from stable hyperthyroidism by 13 V-J signatures.

RNA transcripts gave rise to amplified TCR beta CDR3 regions. Researchers ran a first-round RT-PCR on the TCR CDR3 using the HTBI primer set. TCRdb ran MiXCR on the multiplex PCR reads and lists one entry per CDR3 protein. The table lists 400,000 to 550,000 distinct CDR3 sequences, roughly an eighth of them singletons. This clonotype was recorded many times. The antigen remains undetermined. The CDR3 has 11 residues. Germline CDR1 and CDR2: GTSNPN and SVGIG (reference sequence). V was shortened by 6 bases and J by 6 bases, with 11 bases between the two germline ends. Hyperthyroidism, newly diagnosed and lasting under 2 months, affected patients aged 18 to 65.

This sequence was found in a woman younger than 30 with Graves' hyperthyroidism. This chain links TRBV30 with TRBJ1-2; the D gene is possibly TRBD1 (5 bases). The sequencing sample was made of blood. The DNA of the CDR3 is TGTGCCTGTTCAGGGTACCATGGCTACACCTTC. Its translation: CACSGYHGYTF.